This T cell receptor gamma chain was identified during a study of gamma-delta chains in newborns, infants, children. Study at large: Microbial exposure reportedly drives polyclonal innate γδ T cell expansion after birth.

About this clone: Just one base apart from a much larger clone, this may be a read error.

TCRdb used CATT to re-call clones from the reads. The sample includes over 450 gamma-chain clones, about 40% seen only once; the top ten take 30%. The receptor's source is a child who was a newborn, infant or young child, either healthy, febrile or measles-vaccinated (not recorded which). Sequenced input: blood.

CDR3 protein: CAAWDRPQELGKKIKVF. Here the CDR3 DNA reads TGTGCCGCCTGGGACAGGCCTCAAGAGTTGGGCAAAAAAATCAAGGTATTT. This rearrangement joins TRGV3 to TRGJP. Since TCRdb gives no J gene, matching the DNA to germline was used here to assign it. The germline CDR1 and CDR2 sequences are VTNTFY and YDVSTARD (reference sequence). The CDR3 runs to 17 residues.